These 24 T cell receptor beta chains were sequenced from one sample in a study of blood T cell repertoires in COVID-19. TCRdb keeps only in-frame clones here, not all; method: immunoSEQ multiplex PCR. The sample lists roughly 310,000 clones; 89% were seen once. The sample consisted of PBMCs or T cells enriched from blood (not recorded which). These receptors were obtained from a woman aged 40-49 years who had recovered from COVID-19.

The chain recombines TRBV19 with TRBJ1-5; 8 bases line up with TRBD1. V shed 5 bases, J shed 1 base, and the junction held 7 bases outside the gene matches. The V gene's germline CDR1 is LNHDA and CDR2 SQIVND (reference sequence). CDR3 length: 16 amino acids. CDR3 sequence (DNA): TGTGCCAGTAGTCCCCTGACAGGGGTCAGCAATCAGCCCCAGCATTTT. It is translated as CASSPLTGVSNQPQHF.

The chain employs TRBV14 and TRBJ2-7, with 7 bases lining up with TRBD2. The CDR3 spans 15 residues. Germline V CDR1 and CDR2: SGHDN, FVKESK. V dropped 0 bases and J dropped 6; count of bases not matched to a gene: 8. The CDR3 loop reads CASSQDLAGEIEQYF. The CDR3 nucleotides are TGTGCCAGCAGCCAAGACCTTGCGGGAGAAATCGAGCAGTACTTC.

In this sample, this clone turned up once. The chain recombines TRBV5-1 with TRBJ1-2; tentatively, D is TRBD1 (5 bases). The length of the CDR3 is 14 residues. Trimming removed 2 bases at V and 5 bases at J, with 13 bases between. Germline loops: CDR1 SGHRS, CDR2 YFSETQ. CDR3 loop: CASSLAGPLYGYTF. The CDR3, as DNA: TGCGCCAGCAGCTTAGCGGGACCGTTATATGGCTACACCTTC.

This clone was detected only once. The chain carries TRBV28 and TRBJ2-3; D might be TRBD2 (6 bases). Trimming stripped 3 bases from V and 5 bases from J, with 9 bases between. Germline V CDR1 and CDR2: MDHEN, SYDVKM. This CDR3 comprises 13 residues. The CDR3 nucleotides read TGTGCCAGCAGTTTTGGAGGGCGAGATACGCAGTATTTT. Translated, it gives CASSFGGRDTQYF.

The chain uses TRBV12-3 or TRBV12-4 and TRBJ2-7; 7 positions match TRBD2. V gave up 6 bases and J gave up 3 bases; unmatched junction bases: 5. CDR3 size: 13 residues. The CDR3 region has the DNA TGTGCCAGCAGACCTACGGGGGGCTACGAGCAGTACTTC. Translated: CASRPTGGYEQYF.

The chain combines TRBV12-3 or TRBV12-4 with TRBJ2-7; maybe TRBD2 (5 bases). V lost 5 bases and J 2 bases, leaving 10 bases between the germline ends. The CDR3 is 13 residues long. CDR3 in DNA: TGTGCCAGCAGTAGCGGTACCACCTACGAGCAGTACTTC. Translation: CASSSGTTYEQYF.

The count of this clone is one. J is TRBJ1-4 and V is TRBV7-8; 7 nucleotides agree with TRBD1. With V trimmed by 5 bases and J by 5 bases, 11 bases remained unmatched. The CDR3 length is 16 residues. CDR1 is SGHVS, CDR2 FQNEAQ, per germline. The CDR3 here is CASSPTPGQTNEKLFF. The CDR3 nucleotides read TGTGCCAGCAGCCCCACTCCGGGACAGACCAATGAAAAACTGTTTTTT.

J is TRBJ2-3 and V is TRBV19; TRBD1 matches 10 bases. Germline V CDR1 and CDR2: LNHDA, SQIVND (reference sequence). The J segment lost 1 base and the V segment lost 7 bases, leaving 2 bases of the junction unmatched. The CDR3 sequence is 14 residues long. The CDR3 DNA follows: TGTGCCAGTAACGGACAGGGGGGCACAGATACGCAGTATTTT. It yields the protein CASNGQGGTDTQYF.

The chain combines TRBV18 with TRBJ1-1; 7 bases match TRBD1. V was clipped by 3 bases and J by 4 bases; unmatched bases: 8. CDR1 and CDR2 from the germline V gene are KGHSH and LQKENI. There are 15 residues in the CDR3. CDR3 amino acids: CASSPGQVGTTEAFF. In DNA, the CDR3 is TGTGCCAGCTCACCCGGACAGGTAGGGACCACTGAAGCTTTCTTT.

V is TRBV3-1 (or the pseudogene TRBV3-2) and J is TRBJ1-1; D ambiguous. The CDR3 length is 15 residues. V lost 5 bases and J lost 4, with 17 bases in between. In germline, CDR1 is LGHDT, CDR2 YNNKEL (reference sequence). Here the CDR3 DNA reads TGTGCCAGCAGCAAAAATTGGGAGAGGAGCACTGAAGCTTTCTTT. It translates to CASSKNWERSTEAFF.

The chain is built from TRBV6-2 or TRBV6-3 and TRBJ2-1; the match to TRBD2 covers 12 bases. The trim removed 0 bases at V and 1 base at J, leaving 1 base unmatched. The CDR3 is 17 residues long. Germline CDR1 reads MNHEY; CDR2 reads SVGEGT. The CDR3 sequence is CASSYSLAGGSYNEQFF. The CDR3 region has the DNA TGTGCCAGCAGTTACTCACTAGCGGGGGGATCCTACAATGAGCAGTTCTTC.

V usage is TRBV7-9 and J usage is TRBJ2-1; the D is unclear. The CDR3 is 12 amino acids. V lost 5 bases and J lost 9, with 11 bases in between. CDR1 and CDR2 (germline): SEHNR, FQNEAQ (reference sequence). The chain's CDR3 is CASSLSVVEQFF. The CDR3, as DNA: TGTGCCAGCAGCCTATCGGTGGTTGAGCAGTTCTTC.

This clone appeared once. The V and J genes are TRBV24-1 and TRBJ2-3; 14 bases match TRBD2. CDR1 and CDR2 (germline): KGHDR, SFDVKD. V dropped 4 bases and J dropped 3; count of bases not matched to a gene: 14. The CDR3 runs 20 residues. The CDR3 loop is CATSELSGTSGSGKTDTQYF. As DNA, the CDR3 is TGTGCCACCAGTGAGCTTTCCGGGACTAGCGGGAGTGGGAAAACAGATACGCAGTATTTT.

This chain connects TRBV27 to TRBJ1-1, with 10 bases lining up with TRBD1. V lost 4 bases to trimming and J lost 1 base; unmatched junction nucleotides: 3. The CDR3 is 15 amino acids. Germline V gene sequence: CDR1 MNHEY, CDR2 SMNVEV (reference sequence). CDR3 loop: CASSSTGGKNTEAFF. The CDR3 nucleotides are TGTGCCAGCAGTTCGACAGGGGGCAAGAACACTGAAGCTTTCTTT.

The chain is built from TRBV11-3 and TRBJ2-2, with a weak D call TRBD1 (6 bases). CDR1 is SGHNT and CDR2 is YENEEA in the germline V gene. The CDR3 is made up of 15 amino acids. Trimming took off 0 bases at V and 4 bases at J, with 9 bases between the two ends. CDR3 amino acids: CASSLEGASTGELFF. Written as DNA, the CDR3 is TGTGCCAGCAGCTTAGAGGGGGCGAGCACCGGGGAGCTGTTTTTT.

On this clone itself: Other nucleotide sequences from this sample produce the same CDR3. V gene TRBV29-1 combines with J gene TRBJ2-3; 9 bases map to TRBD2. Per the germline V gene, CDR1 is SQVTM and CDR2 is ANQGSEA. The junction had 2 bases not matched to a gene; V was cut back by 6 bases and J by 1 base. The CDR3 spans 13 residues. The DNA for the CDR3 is TGCAGCGTCAGGACTAGCGGCACAGATACGCAGTATTTT. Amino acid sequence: CSVRTSGTDTQYF.

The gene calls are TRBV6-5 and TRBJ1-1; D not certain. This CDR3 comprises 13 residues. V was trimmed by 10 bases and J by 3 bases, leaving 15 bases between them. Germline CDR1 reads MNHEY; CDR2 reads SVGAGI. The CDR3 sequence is CAIRLRWDTEAFF. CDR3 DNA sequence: TGTGCCATCCGATTGCGGTGGGACACTGAAGCTTTCTTT.

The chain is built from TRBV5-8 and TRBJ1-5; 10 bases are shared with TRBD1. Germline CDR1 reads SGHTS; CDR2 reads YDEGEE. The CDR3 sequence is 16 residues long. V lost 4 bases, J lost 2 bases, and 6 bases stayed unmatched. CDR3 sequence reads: CASSPGQGTGNQPQHF. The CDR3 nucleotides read TGTGCCAGCAGCCCGGGACAGGGGACGGGCAATCAGCCCCAGCATTTT.

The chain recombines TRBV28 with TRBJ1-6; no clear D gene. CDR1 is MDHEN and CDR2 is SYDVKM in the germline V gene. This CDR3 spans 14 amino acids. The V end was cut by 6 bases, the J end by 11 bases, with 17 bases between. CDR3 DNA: TGTGCCAGCAGCCTAAGCCCCCCCCCGGCACCCCTCCACTTT. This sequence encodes CASSLSPPPAPLHF.

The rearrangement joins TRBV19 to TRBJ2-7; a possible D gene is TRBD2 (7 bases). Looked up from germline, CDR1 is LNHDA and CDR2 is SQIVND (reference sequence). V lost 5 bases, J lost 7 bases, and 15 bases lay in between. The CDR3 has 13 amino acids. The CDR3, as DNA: TGTGCCAGTAGTGAGCGGGACACCGGGGAGCAGTACTTC. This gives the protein CASSERDTGEQYF.

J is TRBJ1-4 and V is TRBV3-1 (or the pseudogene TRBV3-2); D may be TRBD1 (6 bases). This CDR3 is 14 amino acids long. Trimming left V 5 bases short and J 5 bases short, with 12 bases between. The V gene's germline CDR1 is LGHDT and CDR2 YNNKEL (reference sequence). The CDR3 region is CASSVQGGNEKLFF. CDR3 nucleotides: TGTGCCAGCAGCGTACAGGGAGGGAATGAAAAACTGTTTTTT.

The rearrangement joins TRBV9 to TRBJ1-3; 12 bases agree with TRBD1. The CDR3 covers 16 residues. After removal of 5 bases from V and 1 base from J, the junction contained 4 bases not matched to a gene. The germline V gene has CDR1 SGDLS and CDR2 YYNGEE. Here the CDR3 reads CASRSGQGASGNTIYF. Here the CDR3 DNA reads TGTGCCAGCAGATCGGGACAGGGGGCGTCTGGAAACACCATATATTTT.

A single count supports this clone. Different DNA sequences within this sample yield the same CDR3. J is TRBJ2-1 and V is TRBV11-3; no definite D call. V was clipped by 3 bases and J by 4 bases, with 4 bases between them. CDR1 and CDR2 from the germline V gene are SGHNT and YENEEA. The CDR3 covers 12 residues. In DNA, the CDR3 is TGTGCCAGCAGCTTCCTATACAATGAGCAGTTCTTC. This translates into CASSFLYNEQFF.

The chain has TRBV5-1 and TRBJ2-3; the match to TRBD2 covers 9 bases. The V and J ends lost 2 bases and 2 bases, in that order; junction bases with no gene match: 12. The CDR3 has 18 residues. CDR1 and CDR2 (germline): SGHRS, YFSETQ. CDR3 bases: TGCGCCAGCAGCTTCCGGCTAGCGGGAAGCCTCTACACAGATACGCAGTATTTT. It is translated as CASSFRLAGSLYTDTQYF.